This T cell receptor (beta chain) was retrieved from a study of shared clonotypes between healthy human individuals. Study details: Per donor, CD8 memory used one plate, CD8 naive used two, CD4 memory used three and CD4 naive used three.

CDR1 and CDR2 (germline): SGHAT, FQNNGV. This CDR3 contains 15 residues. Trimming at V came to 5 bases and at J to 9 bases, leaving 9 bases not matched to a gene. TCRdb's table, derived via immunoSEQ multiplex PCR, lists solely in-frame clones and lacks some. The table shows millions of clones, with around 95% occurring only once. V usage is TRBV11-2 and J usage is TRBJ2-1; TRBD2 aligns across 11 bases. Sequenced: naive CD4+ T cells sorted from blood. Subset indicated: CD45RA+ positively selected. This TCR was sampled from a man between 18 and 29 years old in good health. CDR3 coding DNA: TGTGCCAGCAGCCTTAGCGGGGGGGCCTCGGGTGAGCAGTTCTTC. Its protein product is CASSLSGGASGEQFF.